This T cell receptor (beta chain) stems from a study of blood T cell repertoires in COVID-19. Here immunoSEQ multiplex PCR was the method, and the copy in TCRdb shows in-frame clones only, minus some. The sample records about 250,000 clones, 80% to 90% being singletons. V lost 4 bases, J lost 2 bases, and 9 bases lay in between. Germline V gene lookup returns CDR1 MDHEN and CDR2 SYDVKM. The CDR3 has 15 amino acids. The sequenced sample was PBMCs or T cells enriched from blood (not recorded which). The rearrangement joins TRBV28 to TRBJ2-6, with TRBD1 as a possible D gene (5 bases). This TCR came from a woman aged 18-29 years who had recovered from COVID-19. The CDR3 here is CASSSQGAGANVLTF. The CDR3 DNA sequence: TGTGCCAGCAGTTCCCAAGGGGCTGGGGCCAACGTCCTGACTTTC. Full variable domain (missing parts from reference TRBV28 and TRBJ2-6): DVKVTQSSRYLVKRTGEKVFLECVQDMDHENMFWYRQDPGLGLRLIYFSYDVKMKEKGDIPEGYSVSREKKERFSLILESASTNQTSMYLCASSSQGAGANVLTFGAGSRLTVL.